This T cell receptor (beta chain) comes out of a study of blood T cell repertoires in COVID-19. TCRdb's table, derived via immunoSEQ multiplex PCR, lists solely in-frame clones and lacks some. The sample lists approximately 170,000 clones, 70% to 90% occurring once. There are 12 residues in the CDR3. V lost 6 bases and J 7 bases, leaving 10 bases between the germline ends. The specimen sequenced was peripheral blood. The chain carries TRBV12-3 or TRBV12-4 and TRBJ1-3, with unresolved D. The origin of this receptor is a man older than 75 with COVID-19, enrolled during active disease. The CDR3 reads CASSFYENTIYF. CDR3 DNA: TGTGCCAGCAGCTTTTATGAGAACACCATATATTTT.